The text below deals with one T cell receptor beta chain. This record comes from a study of blood T cell repertoires in COVID-19. Across the whole study: Acute and convalescent COVID-19 samples came from the United States, Italy and Spain. PBMCs, B-cell-depleted T cells, or T cells were the source of the cDNA or gDNA that made up the material.

As originally analysed: Estimation of nucleated cell counts was performed using reference gene primer amplification. Profiled with immunoSEQ multiplex PCR; TCRdb holds only in-frame clones, not every one. D and trimming were read from the DNA, whereas the V and J calls and clone size are those reported in that table. The sample yields about 140,000 clones, 75% to 85% seen once. Germline CDR1 is WNHNN and CDR2 is SYGVQD (reference sequence). Trimming stripped 3 bases from V and 1 base from J, with 12 bases between. The CDR3 runs 15 residues. The receptor was derived from a woman aged 80 or older with acute or convalescent COVID-19. Sequences were obtained from peripheral blood. The chain uses TRBV10-1 and TRBJ1-1; D not certain. The CDR3 DNA sequence: TGCGCCAGCAGTGACCCTAAATCGGGGAACACTGAAGCTTTCTTT. Its translation is CASSDPKSGNTEAFF.